The 10 T cell receptor beta chains given below trace back to one sample, sequenced in a study of blood T cell repertoires in COVID-19. The assay was immunoSEQ multiplex PCR, and TCRdb's table has in-frame clones only and misses some. Among approximately 110,000 clones, roughly 82% were seen once, and the ten largest hold approximately 5.3%. Material for sequencing was peripheral blood. The receptors come from a human donor in a cohort sampled during active COVID-19.

In DNA, the CDR3 is TGCAGTGCTAGTCCCCGCACGGTAAGCAATCAGCCCCAGCATTTT. It codes for CSASPRTVSNQPQHF. The chain uses TRBV20-1 and TRBJ1-5, with D unresolved. Trimming took off 3 bases at V and 1 base at J, with 13 bases between the two ends. Germline CDR1 and CDR2: DFQATT and SNEGSKA (reference sequence). The length of the CDR3 is 15 residues.

The table lists this clone with a count of one. The rearrangement links TRBV5-4 to TRBJ2-3, with TRBD2 matching over 11 bases. Germline CDR1 SGHNT, CDR2 YYREEE (reference sequence). The trim removed 4 bases at V and 3 bases at J, leaving 7 bases unmatched. There are 16 residues in the CDR3. CDR3 bases: TGTGCCAGCAGCGGTAGCGGGAGGGCGGGGACAGATACGCAGTATTTT. It encodes CASSGSGRAGTDTQYF.

The chain employs TRBV5-1 and TRBJ2-1; tentative D call: TRBD2 (7 bases). CDR3 length: 15 residues. CDR1 SGHRS and CDR2 YFSETQ come from the germline V gene. The V and J ends lost 4 bases and 5 bases respectively, with 16 bases between them. In nucleotides, the CDR3 is TGCGCCAGCAGCACAGGGTCAGCGGGAAACAATGAGCAGTTCTTC. It codes for CASSTGSAGNNEQFF. The full variable domain, rest sourced from reference TRBV5-1 and TRBJ2-1, is KAGVTQTPRYLIKTRGQQVTLSCSPISGHRSVSWYQQTPGQGLQFLFEYFSETQRNKGNFPGRFSGRQFSNSRSEMNVSTLELGDSALYLCASSTGSAGNNEQFFGPGTRLTVL.

This clone was detected once. The V gene is TRBV7-2, the J gene TRBJ2-7; 9 bases agree with TRBD2. The CDR3 totals 15 residues. Germline V gene sequence: CDR1 SGHTA, CDR2 FQGNSA. V was clipped by 0 bases and J by 6 bases; unmatched bases: 6. This CDR3 reads CASSLALSGRSEQYF. The DNA for the CDR3 is TGTGCCAGCAGCTTAGCGCTTAGCGGGAGAAGCGAGCAGTACTTC.

The V and J genes are TRBV7-2 and TRBJ1-6, with TRBD1 as a possible D gene (5 bases). Trimming removed 4 bases at V and 7 bases at J, with 14 bases between. This CDR3 is built from 15 residues. Per germline, CDR1 SGHTA and CDR2 FQGNSA. The CDR3 sequence: CASSSRGGDNSPLHF. DNA for the CDR3: TGTGCCAGCAGCTCCCGCGGGGGGGACAATTCACCCCTCCACTTT. Full variable domain (remainder filled in from reference TRBV7-2 and TRBJ1-6): GAGVSQSPSNKVTEKGKDVELRCDPISGHTALYWYRQSLGQGLEFLIYFQGNSAPDKSGLPSDRFSAERTGGSVSTLTIQRTQQEDSAVYLCASSSRGGDNSPLHFGNGTRLTVT.

As to this clone: This specimen includes other DNA sequences encoding the same CDR3. This chain joins TRBV15 and TRBJ2-2; 8 nucleotides match TRBD2. The germline V gene encodes CDR1 LNHNV and CDR2 YYDKDF (reference sequence). The CDR3 spans 15 residues. The V segment lost 1 base and the J segment 6 bases; nucleotides outside the gene matches: 4. CDR3 nucleotide sequence: TGTGCCACCAGCAGAGTGACGGGAGGGCCCGGGGAGCTGTTTTTT. Protein product: CATSRVTGGPGELFF.

V and J are TRBV18 and TRBJ2-5; D may be TRBD2 (5 bases). The length of the CDR3 is 16 residues. CDR1 and CDR2 (germline): KGHSH, LQKENI. V lost 3 bases and J 2 bases, leaving 16 bases between the germline ends. The CDR3 DNA is TGTGCCAGCTCACCCCCGGCTGGAGGATCTCAAGAGACCCAGTACTTC. This encodes CASSPPAGGSQETQYF.

This clone was detected once. The rearrangement joins TRBV19 to TRBJ1-5, with 7 bases fitting TRBD1. V lost 9 bases, J lost 2 bases, and 4 bases stayed unmatched. This CDR3 is 13 amino acids long. CDR1 is LNHDA, CDR2 SQIVND, per germline (reference sequence). This chain's CDR3 is CASGDRGNQPQHF. CDR3 DNA sequence: TGTGCCAGCGGGGACAGAGGCAATCAGCCCCAGCATTTT. Together with reference TRBV19 and TRBJ1-5, the CDR3 gives the full variable domain: DGGITQSPKYLFRKEGQNVTLSCEQNLNHDAMYWYRQDPGQGLRLIYYSQIVNDFQKGDIAEGYSVSREKKESFPLTVTSAQKNPTAFYLCASGDRGNQPQHFGDGTRLSIL.

The chain carries TRBV5-4 and TRBJ1-1; weak D call: TRBD1 (6 bases). Per the germline V gene, CDR1 is SGHNT and CDR2 is YYREEE (reference sequence). V shed 7 bases and J shed 2 bases, with 21 bases lying between them. The CDR3 spans 16 residues. The CDR3 sequence: CASEGEYPLRNTEAFF. The CDR3 DNA follows: TGTGCCAGCGAGGGGGAATACCCCCTTCGTAACACTGAAGCTTTCTTT.

The CDR3 reads CASSFGESDQPQHF. CDR3 bases: TGTGCCAGCAGCTTTGGAGAGAGCGATCAGCCCCAGCATTTT. The chain links TRBV5-6 to TRBJ1-5; D is uncertain. This CDR3 region has 14 residues. Trimming stripped 2 bases from V and 5 bases from J, with 11 bases between. Per germline, CDR1 SGHDT and CDR2 YYEEEE.